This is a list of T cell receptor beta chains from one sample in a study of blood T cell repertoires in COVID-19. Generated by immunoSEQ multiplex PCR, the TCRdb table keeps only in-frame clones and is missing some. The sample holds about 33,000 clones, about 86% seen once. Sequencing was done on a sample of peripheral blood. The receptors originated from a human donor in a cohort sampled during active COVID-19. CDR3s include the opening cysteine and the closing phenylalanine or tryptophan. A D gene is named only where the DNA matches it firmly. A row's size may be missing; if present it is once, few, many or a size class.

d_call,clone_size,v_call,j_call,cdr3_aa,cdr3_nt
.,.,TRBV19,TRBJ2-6,CASAGQPALSGANVLTF,TGTGCCAGTGCGGGACAGCCAGCTCTCTCTGGGGCCAACGTCCTGACTTTC
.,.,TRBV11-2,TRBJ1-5,CASSLDRVRGQPQHF,TGTGCCAGCAGCTTAGATCGGGTACGGGGTCAGCCCCAGCATTTT
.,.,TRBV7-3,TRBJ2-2,CASSLRTSNTGELFF,TGTGCCAGCAGCTTAAGGACTTCGAACACCGGGGAGCTGTTTTTT
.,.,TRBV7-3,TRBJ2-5,CASSLTPRGGETQYF,TGTGCCAGCAGCTTAACACCTCGTGGCGGAGAGACCCAGTACTTC
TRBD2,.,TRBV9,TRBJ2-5,CASSLSGGYQETQYF,TGTGCCAGCAGCCTTAGCGGGGGGTACCAAGAGACCCAGTACTTC
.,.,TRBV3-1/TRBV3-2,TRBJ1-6,CASSQEVSSPLHF,TGTGCCAGCAGCCAAGAGGTGAGCTCACCCCTCCACTTT
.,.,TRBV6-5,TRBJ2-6,CASSRSGANVLTF,TGTGCCAGCAGCCGTAGTGGGGCCAACGTCCTGACTTTC
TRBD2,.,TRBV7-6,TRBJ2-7,CASSVTSGTYEQYF,TGTGCCAGCAGCGTGACTAGCGGGACTTACGAGCAGTACTTC
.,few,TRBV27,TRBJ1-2,CASSTAWGGYTF,TGTGCCAGCAGTACGGCCTGGGGCGGCTACACCTTC
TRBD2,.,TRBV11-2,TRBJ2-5,CASSPRLAGTETQYF,TGTGCCAGCAGCCCAAGACTAGCGGGGACAGAGACCCAGTACTTC
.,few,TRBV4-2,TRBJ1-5,CASSQQGNQPQHF,TGTGCCAGCAGCCAACAGGGCAATCAGCCCCAGCATTTT
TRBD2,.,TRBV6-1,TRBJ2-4,CASSEGWSLAGARQYF,TGTGCCAGCAGTGAAGGCTGGAGTCTAGCGGGTGCTCGACAGTACTTC
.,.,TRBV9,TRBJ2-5,CASSVFGGPQETQYF,TGTGCCAGCAGCGTCTTCGGGGGACCCCAAGAGACCCAGTACTTC
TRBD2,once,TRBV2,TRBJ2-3,CASSDPPGSSGGTDTQYF,TGTGCCAGCAGTGATCCCCCGGGGTCGAGCGGGGGCACAGATACGCAGTATTTT
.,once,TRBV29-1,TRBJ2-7,CSVVAAGLYEQYF,TGCAGCGTTGTAGCAGCGGGCCTCTACGAGCAGTACTTC
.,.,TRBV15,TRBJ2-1,CATTDKYNEQFF,TGTGCCACCACGGACAAGTACAATGAGCAGTTCTTC
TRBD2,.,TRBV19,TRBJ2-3,CASSIRGGTSSDTQYF,TGTGCCAGTAGTATCCGCGGGGGGACCTCATCCGATACGCAGTATTTT
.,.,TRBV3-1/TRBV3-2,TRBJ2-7,CASSQRGRLNEQYF,TGTGCCAGCAGCCAGCGGGGCCGGTTAAACGAGCAGTACTTC
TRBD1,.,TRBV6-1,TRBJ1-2,CASSAMPPGQASYGYTF,TGTGCCAGCAGTGCTATGCCTCCGGGACAGGCCTCCTATGGCTACACCTTC
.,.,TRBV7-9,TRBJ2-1,CASNTGVNYANNEQFF,TGTGCCAGCAACACCGGAGTAAACTATGCCAACAATGAGCAGTTCTTC
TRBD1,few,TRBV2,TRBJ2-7,CASSGTWTGFSYEQYF,TGTGCCAGCAGTGGGACCTGGACAGGGTTCTCCTACGAGCAGTACTTC
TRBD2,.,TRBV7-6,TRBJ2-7,CASSPYSGGAGRQYF,TGTGCCAGCAGCCCCTATAGCGGGGGGGCCGGGCGGCAGTACTTC
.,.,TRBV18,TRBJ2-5,CASSQDGYQETQYF,TGTGCCAGCTCACAAGACGGGTACCAAGAGACCCAGTACTTC
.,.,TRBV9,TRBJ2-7,CASSPQGGPYEQYF,TGTGCCAGCTCCCCCCAGGGGGGTCCCTACGAGCAGTACTTC
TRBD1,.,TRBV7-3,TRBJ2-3,CASSLRPRTGSTDTQYF,TGTGCCAGCAGCTTAAGGCCCCGGACAGGGAGCACAGATACGCAGTATTTT
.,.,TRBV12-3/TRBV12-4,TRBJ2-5,CASNSSPQETQYF,TGTGCCAGCAATTCCTCCCCCCAAGAGACCCAGTACTTC
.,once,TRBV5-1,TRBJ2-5,CASSLEGRGETQYF,TGCGCCAGCAGCCTGGAGGGCCGAGGGGAGACCCAGTACTTC
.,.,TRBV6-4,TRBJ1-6,CASSPDSINSPLHF,TGTGCCAGCAGCCCCGACAGTATCAATTCACCCCTCCACTTT
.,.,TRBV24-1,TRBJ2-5,CATSDPRRAQETQYF,TGTGCCACCAGTGACCCGAGGCGGGCCCAAGAGACCCAGTACTTC
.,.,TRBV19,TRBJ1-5,CASRRPGNQPQHF,TGTGCCAGTAGACGACCGGGGAATCAGCCCCAGCATTTT
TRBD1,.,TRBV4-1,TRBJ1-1,CASSQTGGGTGTEAFF,TGCGCCAGCAGCCAGACAGGGGGCGGAACGGGCACTGAAGCTTTCTTT
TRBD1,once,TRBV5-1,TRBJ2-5,CASSFYSGGMETQYF,TGCGCCAGCAGCTTTTACTCAGGGGGCATGGAGACCCAGTACTTC
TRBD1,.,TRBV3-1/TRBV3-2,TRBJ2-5,CASSHGQGPQETQYF,TGTGCCAGCAGCCACGGACAGGGCCCGCAAGAGACCCAGTACTTC